The 14 T cell receptor beta chains below all came from one sample that was sequenced in a study of shared clonotypes between healthy human individuals. This table comes from immunoSEQ multiplex PCR, and its TCRdb copy is limited to in-frame clones, with some not included. The table records around 2.5 million clones, 80% to 95% of them present only once. The specimen sequenced was naive CD4+ T cells from PBMCs. Subset indicated: CD45RA+ positively selected. These receptors originate from a man between 18 and 35 years old in good health. Some clones in this sample may be carry-over from other donors' samples.

This clone was detected a few times. The sample has other DNA sequences that encode this CDR3 too. The chain employs TRBV7-6 and TRBJ1-5; 9 bases match TRBD1. V was pared by 3 bases and J by 4 bases, with 1 base of the junction left unmatched. The CDR3 has 14 residues. Germline V CDR1 and CDR2: SGHVS, FNYEAQ. The DNA of the CDR3 is TGTGCCAGCAGCTTCGGGACAGGGAATCAGCCCCAGCATTTT. Translation gives CASSFGTGNQPQHF.

The rearrangement uses TRBV5-1 and TRBJ2-2, with D maybe TRBD2 (5 bases). Trimming left V 6 bases short and J 5 bases short, with 11 bases between. CDR3 length: 13 amino acids. CDR1 and CDR2 from the germline V gene are SGHRS and YFSETQ. The CDR3 DNA reads as TGCGCCAGCACCGCGGGTCGGACCGGGGAGCTGTTTTTT. This codes for CASTAGRTGELFF.

The CDR3 protein is CASSLFGGTIYNEQFF. The DNA for the CDR3 is TGTGCCAGCAGCTTATTCGGCGGGACAATCTACAATGAGCAGTTCTTC. The chain links TRBV7-3 to TRBJ2-1, with D perhaps given as TRBD1 or TRBD2 (6 bases each). V lost 2 bases and J lost 3, with 14 bases in between. The CDR3 consists of 16 residues. CDR1 is SGHTA and CDR2 is FQGTGA in the germline V gene.

CDR3 nucleotide sequence: TGTGCCAGCAGCTTAACTTCACAGGGCTATGAGCAGTTCTTC. It codes for CASSLTSQGYEQFF. The chain links TRBV7-3 to TRBJ2-1; TRBD1 is a possible D gene (6 bases). CDR3 length: 14 amino acids. V dropped 0 bases and J dropped 8 bases, with 11 bases sitting between them. Germline CDR1 reads SGHTA; CDR2 reads FQGTGA.

This chain connects TRBV15 to TRBJ2-1; TRBD2 aligns across 12 bases. J was trimmed by 5 bases and V by 0 bases; bases with no gene match: 8. This CDR3 spans 18 amino acids. Germline CDR1 and CDR2: LNHNV and YYDKDF (reference sequence). The CDR3 DNA is TGTGCCACCAGCAGAGATGAATTACTAGCGGGGGGAGACAATGAGCAGTTCTTC. Encoded protein: CATSRDELLAGGDNEQFF.

J is TRBJ2-3 and V is TRBV19, with 11 bases identical to TRBD2. The ends lost 6 bases at V and 2 bases at J; junction bases unmatched: 4. The CDR3 totals 15 residues. Germline CDR1 is LNHDA and CDR2 is SQIVND (reference sequence). This CDR3 is CASRKLAGDTDTQYF. Here the CDR3 DNA reads TGTGCCAGTAGGAAACTAGCGGGAGACACAGATACGCAGTATTTT.

The J gene is TRBJ1-5, the V gene TRBV21-1. TRBV21-1 is a pseudogene. The CDR3 loop spans 16 amino acids. The CDR3 is CASSGRQSGGQQPQHF. The CDR3 nucleotides read TGTGCCAGCAGCGGTCGCCAGTCGGGGGGCCAGCAGCCCCAGCATTTT.

Comment on this clone: The identical CDR3 is also encoded by other nucleotide sequences in the sample. The CDR3 is CAWSVEDTQYF. CDR3 in DNA: TGTGCCTGGAGTGTGGAGGATACGCAGTATTTT. This chain connects TRBV30 to TRBJ2-3, with D uncertain. CDR3 length equals 11 residues. Germline CDR1 GTSNPN, CDR2 SVGIG (reference sequence). Trimming stripped 0 bases from V and 6 bases from J, with 4 bases between.

The chain has TRBV7-2 and TRBJ2-7; a weak D match, TRBD1 (7 bases). V dropped 3 bases and J dropped 6 bases, with 24 bases sitting between them. CDR1 is SGHTA, CDR2 FQGNSA, per germline. The CDR3 totals 17 residues. CDR3 region: CASSLGGANRGSVEQYF. In DNA, the CDR3 is TGTGCCAGCAGCTTGGGGGGAGCTAACAGGGGAAGTGTCGAGCAGTACTTC.

The J gene is TRBJ1-2, the V gene TRBV30, with D perhaps matching TRBD1 (5 bases). CDR3 length equals 14 residues. The ends were cut back, 3 bases at V and 2 bases at J, with 13 bases in the middle. CDR1 and CDR2 from the germline V gene are GTSNPN and SVGIG (reference sequence). CDR3 amino acids: CAWRYGAGNYGYTF. The CDR3 region has the DNA TGTGCCTGGAGGTATGGGGCCGGCAACTATGGCTACACCTTC.

The chain uses TRBV7-2 and TRBJ2-3; 9 nucleotides line up with TRBD2. The V gene's germline CDR1 is SGHTA and CDR2 FQGNSA. The CDR3 is 14 amino acids. Losses at the gene ends were 1 base for V and 5 bases for J; bases not matched to a gene: 1. The CDR3 DNA is TGTGCCAGCAGCTTAGGCGGGAGGGTAGATACGCAGTATTTT. Translated, it gives CASSLGGRVDTQYF.

The rearrangement joins TRBV2 to TRBJ2-1; D call uncertain. Per germline, CDR1 SNHLY and CDR2 FYNNEI. The V end was cut by 5 bases, the J end by 5 bases, with 22 bases between. The CDR3 is 17 amino acids. In nucleotides, the CDR3 is TGTGCCAGCAGTAGTTTCGGCGGTCAGGTAAAACACAATGAGCAGTTCTTC. This translates into CASSSFGGQVKHNEQFF. The complete variable domain, with remaining parts taken from reference TRBV2 and TRBJ2-1, reads EPEVTQTPSHQVTQMGQEVILRCVPISNHLYFYWYRQILGQKVEFLVSFYNNEISEKSEIFDDQFSVERPDGSNFTLKIRSTKLEDSAMYFCASSSFGGQVKHNEQFFGPGTRLTVL.

Turning to this clone: Compared with germline, one end of the junction differs, possibly owing to a read error. Written as DNA, the CDR3 is TGTGCCAGCCGTTATACGAGCGGATACAATGAGCAGTTCTTC. This encodes CASRYTSGYNEQFF. The chain links TRBV6-6 to TRBJ2-1; a possible D gene is TRBD2 (5 bases). The CDR3 extends over 14 amino acids. CDR1 and CDR2 from the germline V gene are MNHNY and SVGAGI (reference sequence).

The CDR3 bases are TGTGCCAGCAGCTTGGGAGCGGGACGAACCTACGAGCAGTACTTC. As protein: CASSLGAGRTYEQYF. The J gene is TRBJ2-7, the V gene TRBV5-4; 7 bases agree with TRBD2. CDR1 is SGHNT, CDR2 YYREEE, per germline (reference sequence). The CDR3 totals 15 residues. The J segment lost 2 bases and the V segment lost 0 bases, leaving 5 bases of the junction unmatched. Based on the CDR3 plus reference TRBV5-4 and TRBJ2-7, the full variable domain is ETGVTQSPTHLIKTRGQQVTLRCSSQSGHNTVSWYQQALGQGPQFIFQYYREEENGRGNFPPRFSGLQFPNYSSELNVNALELDDSALYLCASSLGAGRTYEQYFGPGTRLTVT.